Presented here are 29 T cell receptor beta chains from one specimen sequenced in a study of cytomegalovirus exposure and HLA in healthy donors. Amplification used 60 Vbeta primers and 13 Jbeta primers. Libraries were prepared by immunoSEQ multiplex PCR; TCRdb keeps only in-frame clonotypes and omits some of them. Of about 160,000 clones listed, around 60% are singletons. The sequenced sample consisted of PBMCs. The receptors come from a woman aged 55 to 70 in good health and CMV-seropositive.

The chain employs TRBV30 and TRBJ2-7; 13 bases map to TRBD2. Germline V gene lookup returns CDR1 GTSNPN and CDR2 SVGIG (reference sequence). The CDR3 has 16 residues. V lost 3 bases, J lost 1 base, and 6 bases stayed unmatched. In nucleotides, the CDR3 is TGTGCCTGGAGCGGACTAGCGGGAGAGGGATCCTACGAGCAGTACTTC. It codes for CAWSGLAGEGSYEQYF.

This chain uses TRBV9 with TRBJ1-3; D possibly corresponds to TRBD1 (6 bases). In germline, CDR1 is SGDLS, CDR2 YYNGEE. The CDR3 spans 14 residues. With 1 base removed from V and 2 bases from J, the gap between germline ends came to 7 bases. CDR3 loop: CASSVSGAGNTIYF. In DNA form, the CDR3 reads TGTGCCAGCAGCGTATCAGGGGCTGGAAACACCATATATTTT.

This sequence joins TRBV28 and TRBJ2-7, with 7 bases fitting TRBD1. The junction had 3 bases not matched to a gene; V was cut back by 2 bases and J by 5 bases. Germline CDR1 MDHEN, CDR2 SYDVKM. The CDR3 spans 13 residues. The CDR3 nucleotides are TGTGCCAGCAGTTTACAGGGGGAAAACGAGCAGTACTTC. It yields the protein CASSLQGENEQYF.

The DNA of the CDR3 is TGCGCCAGCAGCCAAGCTGGGGGGAGAGGCTATGGCTACACCTTC. The encoded protein is CASSQAGGRGYGYTF. This chain links TRBV4-3 with TRBJ1-2; maybe TRBD1 (5 bases). CDR3 length equals 15 residues. CDR1 and CDR2 from the germline V gene are LGHNA and YSLEER. V lost 1 base to trimming and J lost 4 bases, with 13 bases between them.

This clone turned up a few times. The V call is TRBV14, the J call TRBJ2-3, with 12 bases matching TRBD2. Germline CDR1 and CDR2: SGHDN and FVKESK. This CDR3 is built from 16 residues. V lost 5 bases to trimming and J lost 2 bases; unmatched junction nucleotides: 5. CDR3 amino acids: CASSSGLAGYTDTQYF. The DNA for the CDR3 is TGTGCCAGCAGCTCCGGACTAGCGGGATACACAGATACGCAGTATTTT.

The chain employs TRBV19 and TRBJ1-4, with 8 bases aligning to TRBD1. The junction had 5 bases not matched to a gene; V was cut back by 6 bases and J by 5 bases. CDR1 and CDR2 (germline): LNHDA, SQIVND (reference sequence). CDR3 size: 14 residues. This chain's CDR3 is CASSSGQGNEKLFF. CDR3 nucleotide sequence: TGTGCCAGTAGCTCAGGACAGGGCAATGAAAAACTGTTTTTT.

The J gene is TRBJ2-3, the V gene TRBV4-3; 14 bases line up with TRBD2. Germline lookup yields CDR1 LGHNA and CDR2 YSLEER. Trimming removed 0 bases from V and 1 base from J; junction bases left unmatched: 12. The CDR3 is 21 amino acids. The CDR3 DNA follows: TGCGCCAGCAGCCAAGATCGGAGGACTAGCGGGAGGACTGGTGGCACAGATACGCAGTATTTT. This encodes CASSQDRRTSGRTGGTDTQYF.

The chain links TRBV2 to TRBJ2-7; tentatively, D is TRBD1 (5 bases). The germline V gene encodes CDR1 SNHLY and CDR2 FYNNEI. CDR3 length: 15 residues. Trimming cost V 4 bases and J 5 bases, with 18 bases left between them. Written as DNA, the CDR3 is TGTGCCAGCAGTGGGTCAGGGAAGGGAATCCACGAGCAGTACTTC. Encoded protein: CASSGSGKGIHEQYF.

The chain uses TRBV10-3 and TRBJ1-2; weak D call: TRBD1 (6 bases). There are 14 residues in the CDR3. CDR1 and CDR2 (germline): ENHRY, SYGVKD. The ends were cut back, 5 bases at V and 9 bases at J, with 19 bases in the middle. CDR3 sequence (DNA): TGTGCCATCAGTAGGGGGGGGGCGACTGGGAGCTACACCTTC. Translating it yields CAISRGGATGSYTF.

This clone came up a few times. The V and J genes are TRBV28 and TRBJ2-7, with 9 nucleotides matching TRBD2. Trimming at V came to 8 bases and at J to 3 bases, leaving 5 bases not matched to a gene. The germline gives CDR1 MDHEN, CDR2 SYDVKM. There are 13 residues in the CDR3. CDR3 sequence reads: CASGRLADYEQYF. The CDR3, as DNA: TGTGCCAGCGGAAGACTAGCGGACTACGAGCAGTACTTC.

This clone was seen a handful of times. This chain uses TRBV4-3 with TRBJ2-3; 8 bases are shared with TRBD2. V was clipped by 1 base and J by 7 bases; unmatched bases: 7. Per germline, CDR1 LGHNA and CDR2 YSLEER. The CDR3 totals 15 residues. The CDR3 region is CASSQAAGRVYTQYF. CDR3 in DNA: TGCGCCAGCAGCCAAGCTGCCGGGAGGGTGTATACGCAGTATTTT.

This chain connects TRBV5-1 to TRBJ2-5, with 8 bases matching TRBD2. CDR1 is SGHRS and CDR2 is YFSETQ in the germline V gene. The CDR3 runs 15 residues. The trim removed 3 bases at V and 11 bases at J, leaving 15 bases unmatched. The CDR3, as DNA: TGCGCCAGCAGCTACTCGACGGCGGGAGCGGGGGAGCAGTACTTC. Translated, it gives CASSYSTAGAGEQYF.

This clone was counted a single time. The rearrangement uses TRBV29-1 and TRBJ1-3, with 8 bases lining up with TRBD1. This CDR3 comprises 14 residues. Trimming took 7 bases from V and 0 from J; bases not matched to a gene: 5. The germline gives CDR1 SQVTM, CDR2 ANQGSEA. CDR3 nucleotides: TGCAGCGCTTGGGACAGGAGCTCTGGAAACACCATATATTTT. Translating it yields CSAWDRSSGNTIYF.

The V call is TRBV14, the J call TRBJ2-7; TRBD1 agrees at 8 bases. V was clipped by 1 base and J by 0 bases; unmatched bases: 8. The CDR3 has 17 amino acids. The V gene's germline CDR1 is SGHDN and CDR2 FVKESK. CDR3 sequence: CASSQVGGTGFSYEQYF. In DNA form, the CDR3 reads TGTGCCAGCAGCCAAGTTGGCGGGACAGGTTTCTCCTACGAGCAGTACTTC.

This rearrangement joins TRBV27 to TRBJ2-7; TRBD2 is a possible D gene (6 bases). Trimming removed 6 bases from V and 2 bases from J, with 14 bases in between. From germline, CDR1 is MNHEY and CDR2 SMNVEV (reference sequence). The CDR3 runs to 14 residues. The CDR3 loop reads CASSISGVPYEQYF. CDR3 DNA: TGTGCCAGCAGCATCTCGGGGGTGCCCTACGAGCAGTACTTC.

This chain uses TRBV10-3 with TRBJ1-1, with 7 bases matching TRBD1. The CDR3 covers 15 residues. Germline assignment: CDR1 ENHRY and CDR2 SYGVKD. V lost 4 bases to trimming and J lost 3 bases; unmatched junction nucleotides: 8. The CDR3 DNA sequence: TGTGCCATCAGTGCCAGACAGGGTGGAGACACTGAAGCTTTCTTT. This codes for CAISARQGGDTEAFF.

CDR3 in DNA: TGTGCCAGCAGTTTGTATGCCCAGGGCACCGGGGAGCTGTTTTTT. Protein: CASSLYAQGTGELFF. The chain joins TRBV28 to TRBJ2-2; TRBD1 is a possible D gene (5 bases). This CDR3 is 15 amino acids long. Deletions cut 3 bases from V and 4 bases from J, with 12 bases between. CDR1 is MDHEN and CDR2 is SYDVKM in the germline V gene.

The chain uses TRBV28 and TRBJ2-7, with a weak D call TRBD1 (5 bases). This CDR3 has 17 amino acids. V lost 2 bases and J 4 bases, leaving 21 bases between the germline ends. Germline V lookup: CDR1 MDHEN, CDR2 SYDVKM. CDR3 amino acids: CASSLTVPGRVRYEQYF. CDR3 DNA: TGTGCCAGCAGTTTAACAGTCCCGGGCAGGGTACGATACGAGCAGTACTTC. The full variable domain, its missing parts supplied by reference TRBV28 and TRBJ2-7, is DVKVTQSSRYLVKRTGEKVFLECVQDMDHENMFWYRQDPGLGLRLIYFSYDVKMKEKGDIPEGYSVSREKKERFSLILESASTNQTSMYLCASSLTVPGRVRYEQYFGPGTRLTVT.

The chain combines TRBV10-3 with TRBJ2-3; 9 bases map to TRBD1. CDR3 size: 13 residues. Germline V gene sequence: CDR1 ENHRY, CDR2 SYGVKD. V lost 10 bases and J lost 4; bases outside the gene matches: 6. The CDR3, as DNA: TGTGCCACCAACAGGGGGCTCCCAGATACGCAGTATTTT. Its protein product is CATNRGLPDTQYF.

CDR3 amino acids: CASSRTVAGAYEQYF. As DNA, the CDR3 is TGTGCCAGCAGCAGGACAGTAGCGGGAGCCTACGAGCAGTACTTC. The chain joins TRBV9 to TRBJ2-7; 9 nucleotides line up with TRBD2. In germline, CDR1 is SGDLS, CDR2 YYNGEE. The CDR3 loop spans 15 amino acids. V shed 4 bases and J 2 bases; nucleotides not matched to a gene: 7.

J is TRBJ2-2 and V is TRBV2; D uncertain. Deletions cut 6 bases from V and 3 bases from J, with 11 bases between. The germline CDR1 and CDR2 sequences are SNHLY and FYNNEI. This CDR3 is built from 14 residues. The CDR3: CASRNAGYTGELFF. The CDR3, as DNA: TGTGCCAGCAGAAACGCAGGTTACACCGGGGAGCTGTTTTTT.

The V gene is TRBV7-9, the J gene TRBJ2-7; 14 bases map to TRBD2. The junction had 7 bases not matched to a gene; V was cut back by 5 bases and J by 4 bases. Germline V gene lookup returns CDR1 SEHNR and CDR2 FQNEAQ (reference sequence). This CDR3 has 16 residues. The CDR3 here is CASSVSGTSGSYEQYF. CDR3 bases: TGTGCCAGCAGCGTATCCGGGACTAGCGGGAGTTACGAGCAGTACTTC.

The rearrangement uses TRBV28 and TRBJ2-7; D possibly corresponds to TRBD2 (6 bases). V was pared by 1 base and J by 0 bases, with 13 bases between. The length of the CDR3 is 16 residues. Germline V gene sequence: CDR1 MDHEN, CDR2 SYDVKM. CDR3 sequence reads: CASSLLGGGSSYEQYF. The CDR3 DNA sequence: TGTGCCAGCAGTTTATTGGGGGGAGGATCCTCCTACGAGCAGTACTTC.

V is TRBV6-5 and J is TRBJ2-5; TRBD1 might be the D (6 bases). V was shortened by 0 bases and J by 1 base, with 6 bases between the two germline ends. This CDR3 is built from 14 residues. The germline V gene has CDR1 MNHEY and CDR2 SVGAGI. The CDR3 is CASSYSGGQETQYF. CDR3 coding DNA: TGTGCCAGCAGTTACTCAGGGGGCCAAGAGACCCAGTACTTC.

This clone was counted once. The chain carries TRBV11-2 and TRBJ2-5, with 14 bases that match TRBD2. The CDR3 extends over 20 amino acids. Germline trimming cut 0 bases from V and 5 bases from J; bases unmatched to any gene: 14. Looked up from germline, CDR1 is SGHAT and CDR2 is FQNNGV. The CDR3 is CASSLDPLGTSGRRRETQYF. In DNA, the CDR3 is TGTGCCAGCAGCTTAGACCCACTCGGGACTAGCGGGAGAAGGAGGGAGACCCAGTACTTC.

In the case of this clone: Within the sample, other DNA sequences also encode this same CDR3. V gene TRBV5-1 combines with J gene TRBJ2-7; TRBD2 is a possible D gene (5 bases). Trimming stripped 0 bases from V and 2 bases from J, with 12 bases between. The CDR3 has 15 amino acids. Per germline, CDR1 SGHRS and CDR2 YFSETQ. The CDR3 region has the DNA TGCGCCAGCAGCTTGGAACCCAGCGGACCCTACGAGCAGTACTTC. This encodes CASSLEPSGPYEQYF. Variable domain in full (rest from reference TRBV5-1 and TRBJ2-7): KAGVTQTPRYLIKTRGQQVTLSCSPISGHRSVSWYQQTPGQGLQFLFEYFSETQRNKGNFPGRFSGRQFSNSRSEMNVSTLELGDSALYLCASSLEPSGPYEQYFGPGTRLTVT.

The chain carries TRBV7-8 and TRBJ2-7; D may be TRBD2 (6 bases). Trimming stripped 3 bases from V and 0 bases from J, with 21 bases between. This CDR3 contains 18 residues. Germline assignment: CDR1 SGHVS and CDR2 FQNEAQ. CDR3: CASSFVASEVWSSYEQYF. In DNA, the CDR3 is TGTGCCAGCAGCTTCGTCGCTAGCGAGGTGTGGAGCTCCTACGAGCAGTACTTC.

The V call is TRBV7-9, the J call TRBJ2-3; a possible D gene is TRBD2 (6 bases). The V end was cut by 5 bases, the J end by 6 bases, with 21 bases between. Germline V gene sequence: CDR1 SEHNR, CDR2 FQNEAQ (reference sequence). This CDR3 has 16 residues. The CDR3 DNA reads TGTGCCAGCAGCCCAAGACTGGGGAGGAATGCGGATACGCAGTATTTT. This encodes CASSPRLGRNADTQYF.

The J gene is TRBJ2-1, the V gene TRBV7-2; 8 positions agree with TRBD2. This CDR3 contains 15 residues. Looked up from germline, CDR1 is SGHTA and CDR2 is FQGNSA. The junction had 2 bases not matched to a gene; V was cut back by 4 bases and J by 0 bases. The chain's CDR3 is CASSWGLDSYNEQFF. The CDR3 coding sequence is TGTGCCAGCAGCTGGGGACTAGACTCCTACAATGAGCAGTTCTTC. The full variable domain, its missing parts supplied by reference TRBV7-2 and TRBJ2-1, is GAGVSQSPSNKVTEKGKDVELRCDPISGHTALYWYRQSLGQGLEFLIYFQGNSAPDKSGLPSDRFSAERTGGSVSTLTIQRTQQEDSAVYLCASSWGLDSYNEQFFGPGTRLTVL.